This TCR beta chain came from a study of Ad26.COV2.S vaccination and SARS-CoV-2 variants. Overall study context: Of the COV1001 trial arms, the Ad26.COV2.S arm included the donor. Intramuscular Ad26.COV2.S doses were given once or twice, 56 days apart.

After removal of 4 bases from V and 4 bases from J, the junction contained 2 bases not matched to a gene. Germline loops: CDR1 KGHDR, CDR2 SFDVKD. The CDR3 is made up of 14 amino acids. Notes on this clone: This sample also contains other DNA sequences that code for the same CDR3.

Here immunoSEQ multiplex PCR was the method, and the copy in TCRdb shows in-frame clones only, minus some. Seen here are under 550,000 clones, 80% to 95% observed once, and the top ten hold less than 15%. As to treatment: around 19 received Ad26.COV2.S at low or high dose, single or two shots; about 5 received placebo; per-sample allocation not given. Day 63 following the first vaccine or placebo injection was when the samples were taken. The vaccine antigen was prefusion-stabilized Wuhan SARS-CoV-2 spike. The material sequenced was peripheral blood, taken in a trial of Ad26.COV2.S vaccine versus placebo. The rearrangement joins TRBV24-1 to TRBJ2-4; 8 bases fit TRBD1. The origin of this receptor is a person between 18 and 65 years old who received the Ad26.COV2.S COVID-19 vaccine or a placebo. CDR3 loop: CATSDGQGKNIQYF. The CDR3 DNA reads TGTGCCACCAGTGACGGACAGGGAAAAAACATTCAGTACTTC.